The T cell receptor (beta chain) under discussion was sequenced for a study of T-cell reconstitution after alpha-beta-depleted transplantation in children. Broader study findings: Some patients' high day-60 TCRbeta diversity was traced to surviving recipient T cells and thymic progenitors.

Unique molecular identifiers were incorporated during preparation of the TCRbeta library. In TCRdb, the PCR reads were re-called with MiXCR into one record per CDR3 protein. The table includes just over 200,000 distinct CDR3 sequences, approximately 8.4% detected once. The V gene lost 3 bases and the J gene lost 10 bases, with 13 bases spanning the gap. CDR3 length equals 14 residues. This clonotype came up a few times. Its antigen is as yet unknown. This receptor was taken from a male patient aged 2-15 years who had a stem cell transplant for acute myeloid leukemia, so the T cells may come from the graft donor. The V gene is TRBV12-3 or TRBV12-4, the J gene TRBJ1-6; a possible D gene is TRBD1 (5 bases). Sequenced here: PBMCs, mostly from graft donor cells, sampled 360 days after TCRalphabeta/CD19-depleted stem cell transplant. CDR3 protein: CASSLGPFGSPLHF. In DNA, the CDR3 is TGTGCCAGCAGTTTGGGACCGTTTGGGTCACCCCTCCACTTT.